This T cell receptor (beta chain) was retrieved from a study of Graves' ophthalmopathy and Graves' hyperthyroidism. TCR beta CDR3 regions were amplified from RNA transcripts. The library came from an HTBI-primed first-round RT-PCR and a second-round multiplex PCR. Via MiXCR, TCRdb re-called the multiplex PCR reads, giving one row per CDR3 protein. The data hold 360,000 or so distinct CDR3 sequences, with around 20% observed a single time. The CDR3 contains 16 residues. Trimming took off 6 bases at V and 2 bases at J, with 19 bases between the two ends. The germline CDR1 and CDR2 sequences are PRHDT and FYEKMQ (reference sequence). This clonotype was counted ten times or more.

The source material was peripheral blood. The rearrangement links TRBV13 to TRBJ1-2; tentative D call: TRBD1 (5 bases). The origin of this receptor is a young woman with Graves' ophthalmopathy. CDR3 coding DNA: TGTGCCAGCAGGGGGGAGACGGGGATCGACAACTATGGCTACACCTTC. Residues: CASRGETGIDNYGYTF.